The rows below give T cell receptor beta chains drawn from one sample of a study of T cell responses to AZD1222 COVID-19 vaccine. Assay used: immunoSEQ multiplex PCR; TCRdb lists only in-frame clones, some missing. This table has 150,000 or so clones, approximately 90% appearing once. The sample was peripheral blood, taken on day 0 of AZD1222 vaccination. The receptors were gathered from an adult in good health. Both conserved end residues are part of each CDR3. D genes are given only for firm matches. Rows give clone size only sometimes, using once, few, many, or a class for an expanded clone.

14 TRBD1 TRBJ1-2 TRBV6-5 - CASSLDRGLGGYTF TGTGCCAGCAGTCTAGACAGGGGGCTTGGTGGCTACACCTTC
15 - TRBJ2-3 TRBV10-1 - CASSDFMGRSDTQYF TGCGCCAGCAGTGATTTTATGGGTCGATCAGATACGCAGTATTTT
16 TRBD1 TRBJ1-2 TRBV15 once CATSRDTGGARYGYTF TGTGCCACCAGCAGAGATACAGGGGGCGCAAGGTATGGCTACACCTTC
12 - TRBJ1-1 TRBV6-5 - CASSRTDTEAFF TGTGCCAGCAGTCGGACGGACACTGAAGCTTTCTTT
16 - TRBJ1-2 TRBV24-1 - CATSDPTGPSNYGYTF TGTGCCACCAGTGATCCCACGGGCCCCTCTAACTATGGCTACACCTTC
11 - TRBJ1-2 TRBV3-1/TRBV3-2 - CASSQEGGYTF TGTGCCAGCAGCCAAGAGGGCGGCTACACCTTC
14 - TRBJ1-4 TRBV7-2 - CASSLTGPLGELFF TGTGCCAGCAGCTTAACAGGCCCCCTCGGCGAACTGTTTTTT
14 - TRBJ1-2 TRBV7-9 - CASSLESGVDGYTF TGTGCCAGCAGCTTAGAATCCGGGGTCGATGGCTACACCTTC
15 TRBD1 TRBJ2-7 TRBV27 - CASSLKGTGEYEQYF TGTGCCAGCAGTTTAAAAGGGACAGGGGAGTACGAGCAGTACTTC
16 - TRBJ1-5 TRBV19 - CASSTVTYHSNQPQHF TGTGCCAGTAGTACGGTCACATATCATAGCAATCAGCCCCAGCATTTT
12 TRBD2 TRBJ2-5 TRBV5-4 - CASSWTSETQYF TGTGCCAGCAGCTGGACTAGCGAGACCCAGTACTTC
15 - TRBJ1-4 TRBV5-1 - CASSLIGNTNEKLFF TGCGCCAGCAGCTTGATAGGGAATACTAATGAAAAACTGTTTTTT
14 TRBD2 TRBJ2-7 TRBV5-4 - CASSLGLAGERKYF TGTGCCAGCAGCCTGGGACTAGCGGGGGAGAGGAAGTACTTC
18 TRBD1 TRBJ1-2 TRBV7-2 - CASSLRLYRRTGEHGYTF TGTGCCAGCAGCCTCCGACTTTATCGTAGGACAGGGGAACATGGCTACACCTTC
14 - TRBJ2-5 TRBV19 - CASSIARNQETQYF TGTGCCAGTAGTATTGCAAGGAATCAAGAGACCCAGTACTTC
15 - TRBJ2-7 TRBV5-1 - CASSLSSGDAYEQYF TGCGCCAGCAGCTTGTCGTCGGGGGATGCCTACGAGCAGTACTTC
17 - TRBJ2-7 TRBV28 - CASSLLGGTQKSYEQYF TGTGCCAGCAGTTTACTTGGGGGGACACAGAAGTCCTACGAGCAGTACTTC
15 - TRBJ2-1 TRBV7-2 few CASSLTRSSYNEQFF TGTGCCAGCAGCCTCACACGGAGCTCCTACAATGAGCAGTTCTTC
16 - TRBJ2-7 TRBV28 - CASSLSGAGRPYEQYF TGTGCCAGCAGTTTATCCGGTGCGGGACGACCCTACGAGCAGTACTTC
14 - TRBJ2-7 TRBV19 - CASSTPGASYEQYF TGTGCCAGTAGTACCCCCGGGGCCTCCTACGAGCAGTACTTC
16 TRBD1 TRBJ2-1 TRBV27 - CASRPLRGQGTSEQFF TGTGCCAGCAGACCCTTGAGGGGGCAGGGGACGAGTGAGCAGTTCTTC
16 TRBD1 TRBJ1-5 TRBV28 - CASSILQGRPNQPQHF TGTGCCAGCAGCATACTACAGGGGAGGCCTAATCAGCCCCAGCATTTT
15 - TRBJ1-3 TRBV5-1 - CASSLAGYSGNTIYF TGCGCCAGCAGCCTAGCAGGGTACTCTGGAAACACCATATATTTT
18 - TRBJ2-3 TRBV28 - CATETVGGYGGPTDTQYF TGTGCCACAGAAACGGTTGGGGGTTATGGCGGGCCCACAGATACGCAGTATTTT
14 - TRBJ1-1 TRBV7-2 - CASSLQGLDTEAFF TGTGCCAGCAGCTTACAGGGATTGGACACTGAAGCTTTCTTT
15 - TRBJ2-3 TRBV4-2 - CASSQFYGAGNTQYF TGTGCCAGCAGCCAATTCTATGGGGCAGGGAATACGCAGTATTTT
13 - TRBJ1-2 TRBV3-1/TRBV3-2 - CASSQDRGYGYTF TGTGCCAGCAGCCAAGACCGGGGCTATGGCTACACCTTC
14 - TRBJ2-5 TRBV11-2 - CASSLDRLSETQYF TGTGCCAGCAGCTTAGATCGACTGAGCGAGACCCAGTACTTC
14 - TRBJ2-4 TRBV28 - CASSKAETLNIQYF TGTGCCAGCAGCAAAGCGGAAACATTGAACATTCAGTACTTC
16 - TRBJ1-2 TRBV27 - CASSLNPSGGLNGYTF TGTGCCAGCAGTTTAAACCCAAGTGGGGGTCTGAATGGCTACACCTTC
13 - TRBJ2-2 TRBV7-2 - CASSLTQPGELFF TGTGCCAGCAGCTTAACTCAACCCGGGGAGCTGTTTTTT
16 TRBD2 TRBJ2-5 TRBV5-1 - CASSLGLAAYQETQYF TGCGCCAGCAGCCTGGGACTAGCGGCATACCAAGAGACCCAGTACTTC
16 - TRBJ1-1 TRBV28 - CASSLLSTGGDTEAFF TGTGCCAGCAGCCTCCTTTCTACTGGGGGGGACACTGAAGCTTTCTTT
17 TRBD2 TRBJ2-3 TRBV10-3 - CAISKRTSVASTDTQYF TGTGCCATCAGTAAGCGGACTAGCGTGGCTAGCACAGATACGCAGTATTTT
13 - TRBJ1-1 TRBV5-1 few CASRPPGDPEAFF TGCGCCAGCAGGCCCCCGGGGGACCCTGAAGCTTTCTTT
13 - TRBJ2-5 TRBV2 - CASSEYGQETQYF TGTGCCAGCAGTGAATATGGCCAAGAGACCCAGTACTTC
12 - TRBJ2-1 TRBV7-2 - CASSSGYDEQFF TGTGCCAGCAGCTCCGGCTACGATGAGCAGTTCTTC
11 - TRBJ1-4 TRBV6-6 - CATAVNEKLFF TGTGCTACAGCTGTAAATGAAAAACTGTTTTTT
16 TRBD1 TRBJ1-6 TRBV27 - CASTRGQGDYNSPLHF TGTGCCAGTACCCGGGGACAGGGTGACTATAATTCACCCCTCCACTTT
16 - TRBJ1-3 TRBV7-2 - CASSGLGDGSGNTIYF TGTGCCAGCAGCGGACTCGGGGACGGCTCTGGAAACACCATATATTTT
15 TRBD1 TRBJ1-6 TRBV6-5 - CASGRDRVEYSPLHF TGTGCCAGCGGCCGGGACAGGGTCGAATATTCACCCCTCCACTTT
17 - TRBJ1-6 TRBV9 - CASSVGSGGRLNSPLHF TGTGCCAGCAGCGTAGGCAGCGGGGGAAGGTTGAATTCACCCCTCCACTTT
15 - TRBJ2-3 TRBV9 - CASSVEGSSTDTQYF TGTGCCAGCAGCGTAGAGGGGTCTAGCACAGATACGCAGTATTTT
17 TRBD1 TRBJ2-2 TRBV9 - CASSPPLGQGVIGELFF TGTGCCAGCAGCCCCCCTCTGGGACAGGGAGTAATCGGGGAGCTGTTTTTT
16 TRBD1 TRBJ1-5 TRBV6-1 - CASSDPWTGTNQPQHF TGTGCCAGCAGTGACCCCTGGACAGGGACGAATCAGCCCCAGCATTTT